This T cell receptor (beta chain) appears in the sequencing data of a study of T cells in women clearing cervical HPV infection. Notes on the study in general: Richness plus V gene abundances separated cases from controls with AUC about 0.87. TRBV6-7 relative abundance averaged approximately 0.1% in cases and roughly 0.17% in controls.

A remark on this clone: Its antigen is undetermined. The sequenced fragment ends 3 residues before the CDR3 boundary, so the rest is inferred from the germline J gene.

TCR beta CDR3 amplified by multiplex PCR from roughly 1,300 ng genomic DNA. The protocol was immunoSEQ multiplex PCR, while the TCRdb copy is restricted to in-frame clones and leaves out a portion. Listed are tens of thousands of clones; roughly a sixth falls within the top ten. Trimming left V 9 bases short and J 2 bases short, with 14 bases between. CDR3 length: 13 residues. Germline V gene data show CDR1 as LNHDA and CDR2 as SQIVND (reference sequence). HPV was found by MY09/MY11 PCR and dot-blot genotyping. This clonotype was obtained from a woman between 18 and 75 years old with a cervical HPV16 infection that either progressed to CIN3+ or cleared (not recorded which). This chain uses TRBV19 with TRBJ2-7; TRBD1 is a possible D gene (6 bases). Sequenced: blood buffy coat. The CDR3 reads CASSNRDTYEQYF. Partial CDR3 DNA: TGTGCCAGCTCGAACAGGGACACCTACGAG.